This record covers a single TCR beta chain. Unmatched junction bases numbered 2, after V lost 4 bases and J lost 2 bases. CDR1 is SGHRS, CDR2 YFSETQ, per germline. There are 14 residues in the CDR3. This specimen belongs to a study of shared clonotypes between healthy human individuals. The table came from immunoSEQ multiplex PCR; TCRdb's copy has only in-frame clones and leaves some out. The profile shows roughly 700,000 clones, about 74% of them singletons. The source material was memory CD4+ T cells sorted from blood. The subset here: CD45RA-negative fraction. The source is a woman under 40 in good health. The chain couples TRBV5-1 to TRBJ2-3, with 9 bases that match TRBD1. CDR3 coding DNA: TGCGCCAGCAGCCCACAGGGGGCCACAGATACGCAGTATTTT. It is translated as CASSPQGATDTQYF.